This T cell receptor (beta chain) was identified during a study of technical replicates of blood from four donors. Trimming removed 4 bases at V and 7 bases at J, with 18 bases between. The CDR3 extends over 14 amino acids. Germline V gene sequence: CDR1 SGHRS, CDR2 YFSETQ. Measured with immunoSEQ multiplex PCR; TCRdb has only the in-frame clones, and not every one. The sample consists of about 84,000 clones, roughly 97% of them appearing once. The chain is built from TRBV5-1 and TRBJ2-7, with a weak D call TRBD1 (5 bases). Sequencing was performed on T cells isolated from PBMCs. This clonotype was obtained from a human donor in good health. This chain's CDR3 is CASSLKLGVFEQYF. The CDR3 coding sequence is TGCGCCAGCAGCCTGAAATTAGGGGTTTTTGAGCAGTACTTC.